This TCR beta chain emerged from a study of shared clonotypes between healthy human individuals. Sequencing used immunoSEQ multiplex PCR; TCRdb keeps in-frame clones, though not all of them. The sample has about 990,000 clones; about four fifths are singletons. The sequenced sample consisted of memory CD4+ T cells from PBMCs. The subset here: CD45RA-negative fraction. The TCR originated in a man aged 18 to 30 in good health. Some clones in this sample may be carry-over from other donors' samples.

CDR3 nucleotides: TGTGCCAGTAGTACTACAGGGTCGGATACGCAGTATTTT. It encodes CASSTTGSDTQYF. V usage is TRBV19 and J usage is TRBJ2-3, with D tentatively TRBD1 (6 bases). Germline CDR1 LNHDA, CDR2 SQIVND (reference sequence). The CDR3 extends over 13 amino acids. With 4 bases removed from V and 6 bases from J, the gap between germline ends came to 11 bases.